The clone carrying this T cell receptor beta chain was seen only a few times. The data were taken from a study of blood T cell repertoires in COVID-19. Sequenced by immunoSEQ multiplex PCR; TCRdb stores in-frame clones only, minus some. The sample records fewer than 700,000 clones, about 88% being singletons. The CDR3 contains 14 residues. Per germline, CDR1 SEHNR and CDR2 FQNEAQ (reference sequence). Between the trimmed V and J ends, which lost 5 bases and 4 bases, there was a span of 12 bases. Sequenced: peripheral blood. This receptor was taken from a woman aged 50 to 60 with COVID-19, enrolled during active disease. The rearrangement joins TRBV7-9 to TRBJ1-3; the D gene is possibly TRBD1 (5 bases). CDR3 loop: CASSKLQAGNTIYF. DNA for the CDR3: TGTGCCAGCAGCAAACTACAGGCGGGAAACACCATATATTTT.